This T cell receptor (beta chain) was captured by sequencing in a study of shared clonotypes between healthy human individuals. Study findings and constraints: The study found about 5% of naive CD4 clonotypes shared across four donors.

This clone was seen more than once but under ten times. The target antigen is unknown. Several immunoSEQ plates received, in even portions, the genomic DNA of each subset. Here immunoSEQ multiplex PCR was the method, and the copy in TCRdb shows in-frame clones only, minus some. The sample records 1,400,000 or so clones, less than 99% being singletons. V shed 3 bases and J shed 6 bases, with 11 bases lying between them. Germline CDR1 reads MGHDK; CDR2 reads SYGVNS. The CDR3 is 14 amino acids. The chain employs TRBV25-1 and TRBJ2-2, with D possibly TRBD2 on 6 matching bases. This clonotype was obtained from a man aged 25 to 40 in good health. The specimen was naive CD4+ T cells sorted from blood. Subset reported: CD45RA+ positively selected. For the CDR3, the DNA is TGTGCCAGCAGTGACCTGGGGGAGGCCGGGGAGCTGTTTTTT. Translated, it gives CASSDLGEAGELFF.